A selection of T cell receptor beta chains follows, all from one sample in a study of shared clonotypes between healthy human individuals. Here immunoSEQ multiplex PCR was the method, and the copy in TCRdb shows in-frame clones only, minus some. This sample has approximately 840,000 clones; 95% to 97% occur once, and the top ten carry approximately 0.2%. The sequenced material came from naive CD8+ T cells sorted from blood. These receptors originate from a man aged 25 to 45 in good health. Each CDR3 is given with its conserved first and last residue. Each record gives: clone size, J gene, V gene, D gene, CDR3 DNA, CDR3 protein. D genes are given only for firm matches. Clone size is not always given. Where it is, it says once, few, many or a class for expanded clones.

abundance: NA; j_gene: TRBJ2-1; v_gene: TRBV11-3; d_gene: NA; CDR3nt: TGTGCCAGCAGCCTCATCGCCGATGAGCAGTTCTTC; CDR3aa: CASSLIADEQFF
abundance: NA; j_gene: TRBJ1-5; v_gene: TRBV21-1; d_gene: NA; CDR3nt: TGTGCCAGCACCTTTTATAGCAATCAGCCCCAGCATTTT; CDR3aa: CASTFYSNQPQHF
abundance: NA; j_gene: TRBJ1-5; v_gene: TRBV30; d_gene: NA; CDR3nt: TGTGCCTGGTCCGAAAGCAGCAGCAATCAGCCCCAGCATTTT; CDR3aa: CAWSESSSNQPQHF
abundance: NA; j_gene: TRBJ2-5; v_gene: TRBV7-9; d_gene: NA; CDR3nt: TGTGCCAGCAGCTCACCCTCTAAAGAGACCCAGTACTTC; CDR3aa: CASSSPSKETQYF
abundance: NA; j_gene: TRBJ2-7; v_gene: TRBV4-1; d_gene: NA; CDR3nt: TGCGCCAGCAGCCAAGCGACTGGAGGATTTTACGAGCAGTACTTC; CDR3aa: CASSQATGGFYEQYF
abundance: NA; j_gene: TRBJ2-1; v_gene: TRBV9; d_gene: TRBD1; CDR3nt: TGTGCCAGCAGCGAAAGGGGGACAGGGAATGAGCAGTTCTTC; CDR3aa: CASSERGTGNEQFF
abundance: NA; j_gene: TRBJ2-7; v_gene: TRBV14; d_gene: NA; CDR3nt: TGTGCCAGCAGCCCCGAAATTAACCACGAGCAGTACTTC; CDR3aa: CASSPEINHEQYF
abundance: once; j_gene: TRBJ2-2; v_gene: TRBV11-2; d_gene: TRBD2; CDR3nt: TGTGCCAGCAGCTTATTTTTCATTACGGCTAGCGGGAGGATCGGGGAGCTGTTTTTT; CDR3aa: CASSLFFITASGRIGELFF
abundance: NA; j_gene: TRBJ2-7; v_gene: TRBV7-2; d_gene: TRBD2; CDR3nt: TGTGCCAGCAGACCGGGGACTAGCGGTTACGAGCAGTACTTC; CDR3aa: CASRPGTSGYEQYF
abundance: NA; j_gene: TRBJ2-1; v_gene: TRBV9; d_gene: NA; CDR3nt: TGTGCCAGCAGCCTTCGCGGAATCCAACACTACAATGAGCAGTTCTTC; CDR3aa: CASSLRGIQHYNEQFF
abundance: NA; j_gene: TRBJ2-5; v_gene: TRBV27; d_gene: NA; CDR3nt: TGTGCCAGCAGTTTAGGCAGGATAAAGACCCAGTACTTC; CDR3aa: CASSLGRIKTQYF
abundance: NA; j_gene: TRBJ2-5; v_gene: TRBV7-2; d_gene: TRBD1; CDR3nt: TGTGCCAGCAGCTCCCCTACAGGGGCAGAGACCCAGTACTTC; CDR3aa: CASSSPTGAETQYF
abundance: NA; j_gene: TRBJ2-7; v_gene: TRBV11-2; d_gene: TRBD2; CDR3nt: TGTGCCAGCAGCTTAGTTACTGGCGGGAGGATTGACTACGAGCAGTACTTC; CDR3aa: CASSLVTGGRIDYEQYF
abundance: NA; j_gene: TRBJ2-7; v_gene: TRBV9; d_gene: TRBD1; CDR3nt: TGTGCCAGCAGCGTAGGGGGAAACAGGGGCGAGCAGTACTTC; CDR3aa: CASSVGGNRGEQYF
abundance: NA; j_gene: TRBJ2-1; v_gene: TRBV27; d_gene: NA; CDR3nt: TGTGCCAGCAGTTTAGGTGGTGGGGAGCAGTTCTTC; CDR3aa: CASSLGGGEQFF
abundance: NA; j_gene: TRBJ2-7; v_gene: TRBV28; d_gene: TRBD1; CDR3nt: TGTGCCAGCTCTCAAATGGGGACAGACTACGAGCAGTACTTC; CDR3aa: CASSQMGTDYEQYF
abundance: NA; j_gene: TRBJ2-7; v_gene: TRBV11-3; d_gene: NA; CDR3nt: TGTGCCAGCAGCTCAGGGGTTTCCTACGAGCAGTACTTC; CDR3aa: CASSSGVSYEQYF
abundance: NA; j_gene: TRBJ2-1; v_gene: TRBV7-8; d_gene: NA; CDR3nt: TGTGCCAGCAGCTTAGATCCCGACAATGAGCAGTTCTTC; CDR3aa: CASSLDPDNEQFF
abundance: NA; j_gene: TRBJ2-6; v_gene: TRBV6-6; d_gene: NA; CDR3nt: TGTGCCAGCAGTTACTCGCGTTCTGGGGCCAACGTCCTGACTTTC; CDR3aa: CASSYSRSGANVLTF
abundance: once; j_gene: TRBJ1-5; v_gene: TRBV15; d_gene: NA; CDR3nt: TGTGCCACCAGCAGAAGACCTAATCAGCCCCAGCATTTT; CDR3aa: CATSRRPNQPQHF
abundance: NA; j_gene: TRBJ2-7; v_gene: TRBV10-3; d_gene: NA; CDR3nt: TGTGCCATCAGTGAGTCGACCGTTGGGGGCGAGCAGTACTTC; CDR3aa: CAISESTVGGEQYF
abundance: NA; j_gene: TRBJ1-1; v_gene: TRBV19; d_gene: NA; CDR3nt: TGTGCCAGCCGCCTAGGGAGATCCACTGAAGCTTTCTTT; CDR3aa: CASRLGRSTEAFF
abundance: NA; j_gene: TRBJ2-5; v_gene: TRBV29-1; d_gene: TRBD2; CDR3nt: TGCAGCGTTGAACTAGCGGGAGCAGAGACCCAGTACTTC; CDR3aa: CSVELAGAETQYF
abundance: NA; j_gene: TRBJ2-7; v_gene: TRBV19; d_gene: TRBD2; CDR3nt: TGTGCCAGTAGTATACTAGCGGGATACGAGCAGTACTTC; CDR3aa: CASSILAGYEQYF
abundance: NA; j_gene: TRBJ2-7; v_gene: TRBV7-6; d_gene: NA; CDR3nt: TGTGCCAGCAGCTTATTGGGTAGCTCCTACGAGCAGTACTTC; CDR3aa: CASSLLGSSYEQYF
abundance: once; j_gene: TRBJ2-7; v_gene: TRBV13; d_gene: NA; CDR3nt: TGTGCCAGCAGCTTAGAGTCCGGGTACGAGCAGTACTTC; CDR3aa: CASSLESGYEQYF
abundance: NA; j_gene: TRBJ2-7; v_gene: TRBV7-9; d_gene: TRBD2; CDR3nt: TGTGCCAGCAGCTCCCCCCTCGGGACTAGCGGTCTATACGAGCAGTACTTC; CDR3aa: CASSSPLGTSGLYEQYF
abundance: NA; j_gene: TRBJ2-3; v_gene: TRBV11-2; d_gene: NA; CDR3nt: TGTGCCAGCAGCTCAAACGATTATACGCAGTATTTT; CDR3aa: CASSSNDYTQYF
abundance: NA; j_gene: TRBJ2-7; v_gene: TRBV11-2; d_gene: NA; CDR3nt: TGTGCCAGCAGCTGGACAGAGAACGAGCAGTACTTC; CDR3aa: CASSWTENEQYF
abundance: NA; j_gene: TRBJ2-7; v_gene: TRBV9; d_gene: NA; CDR3nt: TGTGCCAGCAGCGCGTATCCAGACCCCTCCTACGAGCAGTACTTC; CDR3aa: CASSAYPDPSYEQYF
abundance: NA; j_gene: TRBJ2-3; v_gene: TRBV7-9; d_gene: NA; CDR3nt: TGTGCCAGCAGCTTAGACAGGGGGGGAGATACGCAGTATTTT; CDR3aa: CASSLDRGGDTQYF
abundance: NA; j_gene: TRBJ2-5; v_gene: TRBV2; d_gene: NA; CDR3nt: TGTGCCAGCAGTGAAGTAGTGGGGACGAGCCCAATATCAAGAGAGACCCAGTACTTC; CDR3aa: CASSEVVGTSPISRETQYF
abundance: NA; j_gene: TRBJ1-5; v_gene: TRBV6-5; d_gene: NA; CDR3nt: TGTGCCAGCAGTTATCATCCAGGGATCAATCAGCCCCAGCATTTT; CDR3aa: CASSYHPGINQPQHF
abundance: NA; j_gene: TRBJ1-5; v_gene: TRBV7-9; d_gene: NA; CDR3nt: TGTGCCAGCAGCTCCCAGTCGGGGGATCAGCCCCAGCATTTT; CDR3aa: CASSSQSGDQPQHF
abundance: once; j_gene: TRBJ2-1; v_gene: TRBV20-1; d_gene: NA; CDR3nt: TGCAGTGCTAGACATGAGCAGTTCTTC; CDR3aa: CSARHEQFF
abundance: NA; j_gene: TRBJ2-7; v_gene: TRBV7-6; d_gene: NA; CDR3nt: TGTGCCAGCAGCCCCTCCCTCTCCTACGAGCAGTACTTC; CDR3aa: CASSPSLSYEQYF
abundance: NA; j_gene: TRBJ2-7; v_gene: TRBV7-9; d_gene: NA; CDR3nt: TGTGCCAGCAGCCCCTCACTGATCCACGAGCAGTACTTC; CDR3aa: CASSPSLIHEQYF
abundance: NA; j_gene: TRBJ1-5; v_gene: TRBV2; d_gene: TRBD1; CDR3nt: TGTGCCAGCAGTTCGGGACAGGGGATTCAGCCCCAGCATTTT; CDR3aa: CASSSGQGIQPQHF
abundance: NA; j_gene: TRBJ1-4; v_gene: TRBV6-5; d_gene: TRBD1; CDR3nt: TGTGCCAGCAGTTACAGACAGGGGAGGATTGAAAAACTGTTTTTT; CDR3aa: CASSYRQGRIEKLFF
abundance: NA; j_gene: TRBJ2-1; v_gene: TRBV7-6; d_gene: NA; CDR3nt: TGTGCCAGCAGCTTAGCGGGATTCGTCAATGAGCAGTTCTTC; CDR3aa: CASSLAGFVNEQFF
abundance: NA; j_gene: TRBJ2-7; v_gene: TRBV27; d_gene: TRBD1; CDR3nt: TGTGCCAGCAGTTTATCCAAGGACAGGGACGAGCAGTACTTC; CDR3aa: CASSLSKDRDEQYF
abundance: NA; j_gene: TRBJ1-1; v_gene: TRBV30; d_gene: TRBD1; CDR3nt: TGTGCCTGGAGCAGAACCGGGACAGGGCAGAGAGACACTGAAGCTTTCTTT; CDR3aa: CAWSRTGTGQRDTEAFF
abundance: NA; j_gene: TRBJ1-5; v_gene: TRBV5-1; d_gene: TRBD1; CDR3nt: TGCGCCAGCAGTTCTACAGGGGAGGTCAATCAGCCCCAGCATTTT; CDR3aa: CASSSTGEVNQPQHF
abundance: once; j_gene: TRBJ2-3; v_gene: TRBV4-1; d_gene: NA; CDR3nt: TGCGCCAGCAGCCAAGATCAGACAGCTAGGGATACGCAGTATTTT; CDR3aa: CASSQDQTARDTQYF
abundance: NA; j_gene: TRBJ2-7; v_gene: TRBV29-1; d_gene: NA; CDR3nt: TGCAGCGTTGAAGCCAGGGGACGCGCCTACGAGCAGTACTTC; CDR3aa: CSVEARGRAYEQYF
abundance: once; j_gene: TRBJ2-1; v_gene: TRBV15; d_gene: TRBD1; CDR3nt: TGTGCCACCAGCAGTTTCCGGACAGGTGGCTCCTACAATGAGCAGTTCTTC; CDR3aa: CATSSFRTGGSYNEQFF
abundance: NA; j_gene: TRBJ2-7; v_gene: TRBV23-1; d_gene: NA; CDR3nt: TGCGCCAGCAGCCAAAACTTGTACTTC; CDR3aa: CASSQNLYF
abundance: NA; j_gene: TRBJ2-1; v_gene: TRBV28; d_gene: TRBD2; CDR3nt: TGTGCCAGCAGCCGAGGACTAGCGGGAGGAGTCAATGAGCAGTTCTTC; CDR3aa: CASSRGLAGGVNEQFF
abundance: NA; j_gene: TRBJ2-5; v_gene: TRBV5-1; d_gene: TRBD1; CDR3nt: TGCGCCAGCAGCTTGGCCGCGACAGGGGGCCCGGAGGAGACCCAGTACTTC; CDR3aa: CASSLAATGGPEETQYF
abundance: NA; j_gene: TRBJ1-5; v_gene: TRBV28; d_gene: TRBD1; CDR3nt: TGTGCCAGCAGTTGGACAGGCCGTTATCAGCCCCAGCATTTT; CDR3aa: CASSWTGRYQPQHF
abundance: NA; j_gene: TRBJ2-1; v_gene: TRBV27; d_gene: NA; CDR3nt: TGTGCCAGCAGTTTAACGTTTGGCAACTTGCGACAGTTCTTC; CDR3aa: CASSLTFGNLRQFF
abundance: NA; j_gene: TRBJ2-7; v_gene: TRBV28; d_gene: TRBD2; CDR3nt: TGTGCCAGCAGGCCCTTGGTGTTAGCGGGAGGATACGAGCAGTACTTC; CDR3aa: CASRPLVLAGGYEQYF
abundance: NA; j_gene: TRBJ1-5; v_gene: TRBV9; d_gene: NA; CDR3nt: TGTGCCAGCAGCCCAGGGACCGATAATCAGCCCCAGCATTTT; CDR3aa: CASSPGTDNQPQHF
abundance: NA; j_gene: TRBJ2-3; v_gene: TRBV7-9; d_gene: NA; CDR3nt: TGTGCCAGCAGCTTAGGGGCCGGACTTAGCACAGATACGCAGTATTTT; CDR3aa: CASSLGAGLSTDTQYF
abundance: NA; j_gene: TRBJ1-2; v_gene: TRBV29-1; d_gene: NA; CDR3nt: TGCAGCGTTGAGGAAGGACAGCCTTTCTATGGCTACACCTTC; CDR3aa: CSVEEGQPFYGYTF
abundance: once; j_gene: TRBJ2-1; v_gene: TRBV9; d_gene: NA; CDR3nt: TGTGCCAGCAGCGTGGAGGGCGGCGAGACGCACAATGAGCAGTTCTTC; CDR3aa: CASSVEGGETHNEQFF
abundance: NA; j_gene: TRBJ2-1; v_gene: TRBV7-6; d_gene: TRBD2; CDR3nt: TGTGCTTCCGGGCTAGCGGGAGGCAATGAGCAGTTCTTC; CDR3aa: CASGLAGGNEQFF
abundance: NA; j_gene: TRBJ1-5; v_gene: TRBV1; d_gene: NA; CDR3nt: TGCACCAGCAGCCAGCGATTGGGACAGCAATTTTATAGCAATCAGCCCCAGCATTTT; CDR3aa: CTSSQRLGQQFYSNQPQHF
abundance: NA; j_gene: TRBJ1-2; v_gene: TRBV9; d_gene: NA; CDR3nt: TGTGCCAGCAAGAACTATGGCTACACCTTC; CDR3aa: CASKNYGYTF
abundance: NA; j_gene: TRBJ1-5; v_gene: TRBV30; d_gene: NA; CDR3nt: TGTGCCTGGAGTGTACCCCGGGGGGCAGGATGGCCCCAGCATTTT; CDR3aa: CAWSVPRGAGWPQHF